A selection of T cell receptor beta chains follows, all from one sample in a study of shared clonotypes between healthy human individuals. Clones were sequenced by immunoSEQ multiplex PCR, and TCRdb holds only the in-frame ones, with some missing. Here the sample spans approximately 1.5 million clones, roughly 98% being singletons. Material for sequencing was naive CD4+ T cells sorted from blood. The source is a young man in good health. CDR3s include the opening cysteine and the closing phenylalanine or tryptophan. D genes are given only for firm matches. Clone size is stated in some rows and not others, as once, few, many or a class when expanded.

CDR3nt: TGTGCCACCAGCAGAGAACCCGAGGGGCAGTACTTC
CDR3aa: CATSREPEGQYF
v_gene: TRBV15
abundance: NA
j_gene: TRBJ2-5
len: 12
d_gene: NA

CDR3nt: TGTGCCAGCACCAGCGGGACTAGGAGGGTTACAGATACGCAGTATTTT
CDR3aa: CASTSGTRRVTDTQYF
v_gene: TRBV2
abundance: NA
j_gene: TRBJ2-3
len: 16
d_gene: TRBD2

CDR3nt: TGTGCCAGCAGCAAACTAGCGTCCGGGGAGCTGTTTTTT
CDR3aa: CASSKLASGELFF
v_gene: TRBV7-9
abundance: NA
j_gene: TRBJ2-2
len: 13
d_gene: TRBD2

CDR3nt: TGTGCCAGCTCACCTCGAGTAAATCTCGCGAACACCGGGGAGCTGTTTTTT
CDR3aa: CASSPRVNLANTGELFF
v_gene: TRBV18
abundance: NA
j_gene: TRBJ2-2
len: 17
d_gene: NA

CDR3nt: TGTGCCATCAGTGACTCACTAACAGGGGTCATTACTGAAGCTTTCTTT
CDR3aa: CAISDSLTGVITEAFF
v_gene: TRBV10-3
abundance: NA
j_gene: TRBJ1-1
len: 16
d_gene: TRBD1

CDR3nt: TGCGCCAGCAGCATCCAGGGTTCTGGAAACACCATATATTTT
CDR3aa: CASSIQGSGNTIYF
v_gene: TRBV5-1
abundance: NA
j_gene: TRBJ1-3
len: 14
d_gene: NA

CDR3nt: TGTGCCAGCTCAGATACCCCGAGACAGGGGGCGATCGGGTCTCAGCCCCAGCATTTT
CDR3aa: CASSDTPRQGAIGSQPQHF
v_gene: TRBV18
abundance: NA
j_gene: TRBJ1-5
len: 19
d_gene: TRBD1

CDR3nt: TGCGCCAGCAGCTTGGGAGTGGGAGCGGATACGCAGTATTTT
CDR3aa: CASSLGVGADTQYF
v_gene: TRBV5-1
abundance: NA
j_gene: TRBJ2-3
len: 14
d_gene: NA

CDR3nt: TGTGCCAGTAGCCCAATTGGGGCGTTCGAGACCCAGTACTTC
CDR3aa: CASSPIGAFETQYF
v_gene: TRBV19
abundance: NA
j_gene: TRBJ2-5
len: 14
d_gene: NA

CDR3nt: TGCGCCAGCAGCCCCGCCCGGGTAGGTTCCTACGAGCAGTACTTC
CDR3aa: CASSPARVGSYEQYF
v_gene: TRBV4-1
abundance: NA
j_gene: TRBJ2-7
len: 15
d_gene: NA

CDR3nt: TGTGCCAGCACCCTCGGGGCAGGAGACTACGAGCAGTACTTC
CDR3aa: CASTLGAGDYEQYF
v_gene: TRBV11-2
abundance: NA
j_gene: TRBJ2-7
len: 14
d_gene: NA

CDR3nt: TGTGCCAGCAGTTTTCTGGGACAGGGGACGAGTCAGCCCCAGCATTTT
CDR3aa: CASSFLGQGTSQPQHF
v_gene: TRBV28
abundance: once
j_gene: TRBJ1-5
len: 16
d_gene: TRBD1

CDR3nt: TGCGCCAGCAGCCTAGCGGAGAGCTCCTACGAGCAGTACTTC
CDR3aa: CASSLAESSYEQYF
v_gene: TRBV4-1
abundance: once
j_gene: TRBJ2-7
len: 14
d_gene: NA

CDR3nt: TGTGCCAGCACCCCCTCCCTGGGACAGGGTACCTACGAGCAGTACTTC
CDR3aa: CASTPSLGQGTYEQYF
v_gene: TRBV2
abundance: NA
j_gene: TRBJ2-7
len: 16
d_gene: TRBD1

CDR3nt: TGTGCCAGCAGCTTAGCGGTACTAGCGGGCGAGCAGTTCTTC
CDR3aa: CASSLAVLAGEQFF
v_gene: TRBV7-2
abundance: NA
j_gene: TRBJ2-1
len: 14
d_gene: TRBD2

CDR3nt: TGCGCCAGCACCGGGACAGGGAGCAATGAGCAGTTCTTC
CDR3aa: CASTGTGSNEQFF
v_gene: TRBV5-1
abundance: NA
j_gene: TRBJ2-1
len: 13
d_gene: TRBD1

CDR3nt: TGTGCCAGCAGTGGCCGGGACAGGGTTAGTAGGCACACTGAAGCTTTCTTT
CDR3aa: CASSGRDRVSRHTEAFF
v_gene: TRBV28
abundance: NA
j_gene: TRBJ1-1
len: 17
d_gene: TRBD1

CDR3nt: TGTGCCAGCACTCCTTTGGGCGCCCAATTCATTCAGTACTTC
CDR3aa: CASTPLGAQFIQYF
v_gene: TRBV28
abundance: NA
j_gene: TRBJ2-4
len: 14
d_gene: NA

CDR3nt: TGTGCCAGTTACGCCGGGACAGGGATCTACGAGCAGTACTTC
CDR3aa: CASYAGTGIYEQYF
v_gene: TRBV28
abundance: few
j_gene: TRBJ2-7
len: 14
d_gene: TRBD1

CDR3nt: TGTGCCAGTACCCAACAGGGGGGAGATACGCAGTATTTT
CDR3aa: CASTQQGGDTQYF
v_gene: TRBV19
abundance: NA
j_gene: TRBJ2-3
len: 13
d_gene: TRBD1

CDR3nt: TGTGCCAGCAGCTTATACACGAGCACAGATACGCAGTATTTT
CDR3aa: CASSLYTSTDTQYF
v_gene: TRBV13
abundance: NA
j_gene: TRBJ2-3
len: 14
d_gene: NA

CDR3nt: TGTGCCAGCAGTGTCCCCGAAACGGGAGGGTCCTACGAGCAGTACTTC
CDR3aa: CASSVPETGGSYEQYF
v_gene: TRBV6-1
abundance: NA
j_gene: TRBJ2-7
len: 16
d_gene: TRBD2

CDR3nt: TGTGCCAGCAGTCGACGAACAGATACGCAGTATTTT
CDR3aa: CASSRRTDTQYF
v_gene: TRBV2
abundance: NA
j_gene: TRBJ2-3
len: 12
d_gene: NA

CDR3nt: TGCGCCAGCAGCCAGGCTTTTCGCAATCAGCCCCAGCATTTT
CDR3aa: CASSQAFRNQPQHF
v_gene: TRBV4-1
abundance: NA
j_gene: TRBJ1-5
len: 14
d_gene: NA

CDR3nt: TGCGCCAGCAGCTTGGCCGGGACTAGCGGCCTCAATGAGCAGTTCTTC
CDR3aa: CASSLAGTSGLNEQFF
v_gene: TRBV5-1
abundance: NA
j_gene: TRBJ2-1
len: 16
d_gene: TRBD2

CDR3nt: TGTGCCAGCAGCTTAGGGGTGAGGTGGGAGGAGGAGCAGTTCTTC
CDR3aa: CASSLGVRWEEEQFF
v_gene: TRBV11-2
abundance: NA
j_gene: TRBJ2-1
len: 15
d_gene: NA

CDR3nt: TGCGCCAGCAGTGATTCCCTTATCAGCTTCACAGATACGCAGTATTTT
CDR3aa: CASSDSLISFTDTQYF
v_gene: TRBV10-1
abundance: NA
j_gene: TRBJ2-3
len: 16
d_gene: NA

CDR3nt: TGTGCCAGCAGAGACGCTTGGCGGGGCAAAGATACGCAGTATTTT
CDR3aa: CASRDAWRGKDTQYF
v_gene: TRBV7-2
abundance: NA
j_gene: TRBJ2-3
len: 15
d_gene: NA

CDR3nt: TGTGCCAGCTCACCTTTCGTGCCAGGGACTAACTATGGCTACACCTTC
CDR3aa: CASSPFVPGTNYGYTF
v_gene: TRBV18
abundance: NA
j_gene: TRBJ1-2
len: 16
d_gene: NA

CDR3nt: TGTGCCAGTAGTATAATAGCGGACCCCACCGGGGAGCTGTTTTTT
CDR3aa: CASSIIADPTGELFF
v_gene: TRBV19
abundance: NA
j_gene: TRBJ2-2
len: 15
d_gene: NA

CDR3nt: TGTGCCAGTAGTTACACTACGGGCGCCGAGCAGTACTTC
CDR3aa: CASSYTTGAEQYF
v_gene: TRBV19
abundance: NA
j_gene: TRBJ2-7
len: 13
d_gene: NA

CDR3nt: TGTGCCAGCTCACCATGGACAGGCACCGGGGAGCTGTTTTTT
CDR3aa: CASSPWTGTGELFF
v_gene: TRBV18
abundance: NA
j_gene: TRBJ2-2
len: 14
d_gene: TRBD1

CDR3nt: TGTGCCAGCTCACGTCTAGCGGGAGGGCCCTCATTCATCTACAATGAGCAGTTCTTC
CDR3aa: CASSRLAGGPSFIYNEQFF
v_gene: TRBV18
abundance: NA
j_gene: TRBJ2-1
len: 19
d_gene: TRBD2

CDR3nt: TGTGCCAGCAGCACCGACGGGACAAATCAGCCCCAGCATTTT
CDR3aa: CASSTDGTNQPQHF
v_gene: TRBV9
abundance: NA
j_gene: TRBJ1-5
len: 14
d_gene: NA

CDR3nt: TGTGCCAGAATACGGGGGCTAGCGGGAGGGCCCCACGACGAGCAGTACTTC
CDR3aa: CARIRGLAGGPHDEQYF
v_gene: TRBV7-5
abundance: NA
j_gene: TRBJ2-7
len: 17
d_gene: NA